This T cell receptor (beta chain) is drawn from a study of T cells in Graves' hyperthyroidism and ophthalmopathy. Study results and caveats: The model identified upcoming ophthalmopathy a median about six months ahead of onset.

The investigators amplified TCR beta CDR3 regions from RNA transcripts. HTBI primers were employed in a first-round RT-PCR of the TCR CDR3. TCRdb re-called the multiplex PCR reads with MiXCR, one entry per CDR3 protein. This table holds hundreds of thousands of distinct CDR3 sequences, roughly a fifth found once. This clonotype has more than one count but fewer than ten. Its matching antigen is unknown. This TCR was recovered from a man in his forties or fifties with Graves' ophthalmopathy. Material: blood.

CDR3 in DNA: TGTGCCAGCAGTCCAGGGTTGGGAACTGAAGCTTTCTTT. Translating gives CASSPGLGTEAFF. The chain carries TRBV6-4 and TRBJ1-1; perhaps TRBD1 as D (5 bases). V was trimmed by 5 bases and J by 5 bases, leaving 12 bases between them. In germline, CDR1 is MRHNA, CDR2 SNTAGT. The length of the CDR3 is 13 residues.